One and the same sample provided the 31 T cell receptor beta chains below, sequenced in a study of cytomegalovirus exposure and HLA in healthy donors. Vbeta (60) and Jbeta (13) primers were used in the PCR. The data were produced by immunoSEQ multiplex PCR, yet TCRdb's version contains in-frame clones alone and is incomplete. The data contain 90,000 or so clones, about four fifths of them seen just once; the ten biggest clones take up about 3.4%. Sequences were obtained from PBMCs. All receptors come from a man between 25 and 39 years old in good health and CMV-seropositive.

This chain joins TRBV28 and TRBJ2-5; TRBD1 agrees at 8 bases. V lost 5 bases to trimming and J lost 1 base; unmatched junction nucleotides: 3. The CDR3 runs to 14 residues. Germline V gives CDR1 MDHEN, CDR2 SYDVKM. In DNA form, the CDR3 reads TGTGCCAGCAGTCCTCAGGGGGCCCAAGAGACCCAGTACTTC. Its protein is CASSPQGAQETQYF.

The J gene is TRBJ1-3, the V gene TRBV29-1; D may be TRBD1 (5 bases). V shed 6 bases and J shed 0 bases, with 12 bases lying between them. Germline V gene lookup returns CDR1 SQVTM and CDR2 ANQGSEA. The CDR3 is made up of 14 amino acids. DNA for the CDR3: TGCAGCGTGGGGGAGGTGGGCTCTGGAAACACCATATATTTT. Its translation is CSVGEVGSGNTIYF. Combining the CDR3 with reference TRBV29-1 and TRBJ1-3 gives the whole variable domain SAVISQKPSRDICQRGTSLTIQCQVDSQVTMMFWYRQQPGQSLTLIATANQGSEATYESGFVIDKFPISRPNLTFSTLTVSNMSPEDSSIYLCSVGEVGSGNTIYFGEGSWLTVV.

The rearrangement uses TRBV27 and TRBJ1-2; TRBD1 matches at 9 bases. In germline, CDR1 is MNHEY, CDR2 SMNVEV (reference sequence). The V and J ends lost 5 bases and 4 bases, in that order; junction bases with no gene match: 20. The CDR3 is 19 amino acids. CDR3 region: CASSTRRTGEVPYPYGYTF. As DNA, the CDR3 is TGTGCCAGCAGTACGCGTAGGACAGGGGAGGTCCCTTACCCCTATGGCTACACCTTC.

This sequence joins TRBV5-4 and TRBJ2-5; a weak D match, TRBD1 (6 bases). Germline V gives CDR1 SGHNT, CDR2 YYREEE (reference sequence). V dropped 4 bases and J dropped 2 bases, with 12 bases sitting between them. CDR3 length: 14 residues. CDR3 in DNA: TGTGCCAGCAGCACCTTAGGGGGACAAGAGACCCAGTACTTC. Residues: CASSTLGGQETQYF.

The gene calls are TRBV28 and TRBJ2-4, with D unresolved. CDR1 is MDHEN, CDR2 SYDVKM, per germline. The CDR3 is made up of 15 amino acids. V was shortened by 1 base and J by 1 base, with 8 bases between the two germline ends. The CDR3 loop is CASSLYSSAKNIQYF. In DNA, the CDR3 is TGTGCCAGCAGTTTATATAGCAGCGCCAAAAACATTCAGTACTTC.

DNA of the CDR3: TGTGCCAGCAGCCGAGGACAGCTACTCAATCAGCCCCAGCATTTT. Its translation is CASSRGQLLNQPQHF. The J gene is TRBJ1-5, the V gene TRBV5-5, with D perhaps TRBD1 (6 bases). V lost 4 bases, J lost 3 bases, and 14 bases lay in between. This CDR3 comprises 15 residues. Germline values: CDR1 SGHKS, CDR2 YYEKEE (reference sequence).

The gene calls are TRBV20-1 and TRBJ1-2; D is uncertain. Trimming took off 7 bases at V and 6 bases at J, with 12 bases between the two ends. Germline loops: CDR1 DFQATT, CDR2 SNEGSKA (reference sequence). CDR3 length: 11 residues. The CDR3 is CSVAEADGYTF. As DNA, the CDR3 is TGCAGTGTCGCGGAAGCGGATGGCTACACCTTC.

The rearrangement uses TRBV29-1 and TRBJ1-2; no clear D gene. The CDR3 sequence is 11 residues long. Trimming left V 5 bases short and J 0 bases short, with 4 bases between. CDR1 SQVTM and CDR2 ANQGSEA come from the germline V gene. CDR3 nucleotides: TGCAGCGTTCGAGCTAACTATGGCTACACCTTC. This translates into CSVRANYGYTF.

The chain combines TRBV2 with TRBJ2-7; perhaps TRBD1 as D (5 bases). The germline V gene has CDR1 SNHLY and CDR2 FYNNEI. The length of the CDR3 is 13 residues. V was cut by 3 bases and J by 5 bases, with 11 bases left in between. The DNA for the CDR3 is TGTGCCAGCAGTGATCAGGGTCGGAACGAGCAGTACTTC. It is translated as CASSDQGRNEQYF.

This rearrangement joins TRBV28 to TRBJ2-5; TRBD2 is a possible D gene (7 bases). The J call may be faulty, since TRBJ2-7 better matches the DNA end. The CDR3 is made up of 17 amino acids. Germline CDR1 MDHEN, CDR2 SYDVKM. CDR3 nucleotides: TGTGCCAGCAGTTTACTCCCTCAGCGGGACAACAACGACGAGCAGTACTTC. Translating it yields CASSLLPQRDNNDEQYF.

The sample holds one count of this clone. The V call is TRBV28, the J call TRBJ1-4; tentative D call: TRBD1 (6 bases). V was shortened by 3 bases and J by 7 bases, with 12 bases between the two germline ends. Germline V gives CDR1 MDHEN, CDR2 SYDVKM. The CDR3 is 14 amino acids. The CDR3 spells CASSLGRGAEKLFF. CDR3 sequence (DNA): TGTGCCAGCAGTTTGGGACGGGGGGCTGAAAAACTGTTTTTT.

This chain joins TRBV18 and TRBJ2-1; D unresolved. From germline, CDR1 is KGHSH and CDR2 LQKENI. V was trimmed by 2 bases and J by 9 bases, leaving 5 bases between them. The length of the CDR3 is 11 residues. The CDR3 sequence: CASSPGSEQFF. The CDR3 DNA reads TGTGCCAGCTCACCAGGCAGTGAGCAGTTCTTC.

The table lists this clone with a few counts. The CDR3 reads CASSLAATWETQYF. In nucleotides, the CDR3 is TGCGCCAGCAGTCTAGCAGCCACATGGGAGACCCAGTACTTC. This chain joins TRBV10-2 and TRBJ2-5, with D possibly TRBD2 on 5 matching bases. Trimming left V 5 bases short and J 5 bases short, with 15 bases between. This CDR3 is 14 amino acids long. Germline-derived CDR1 and CDR2 are WSHSY and SAAADI.

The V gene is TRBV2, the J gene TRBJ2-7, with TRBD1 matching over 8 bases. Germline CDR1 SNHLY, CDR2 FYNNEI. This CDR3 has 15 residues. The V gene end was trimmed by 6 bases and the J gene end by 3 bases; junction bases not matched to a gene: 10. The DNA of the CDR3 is TGTGCCAGCAGCTTAGGCAGGGGGCAAAGCTACGAGCAGTACTTC. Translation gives CASSLGRGQSYEQYF.

The CDR3 DNA reads TGTGCCAGCACTCCTTCGGGGGGCGGCGGCACCATATATTTT. Translation: CASTPSGGGGTIYF. This chain uses TRBV9 with TRBJ1-3; D is perhaps TRBD1 (6 bases). Trimming pared 6 bases from V and 9 bases from J, leaving 19 bases between. The germline CDR1 and CDR2 sequences are SGDLS and YYNGEE. CDR3 length: 14 residues.

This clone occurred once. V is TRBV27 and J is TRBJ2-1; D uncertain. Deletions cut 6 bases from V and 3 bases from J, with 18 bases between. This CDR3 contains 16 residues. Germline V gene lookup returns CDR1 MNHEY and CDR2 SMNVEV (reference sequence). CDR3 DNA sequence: TGTGCCAGCAGACGGTCTGGCGGCAAAGTCTACAATGAGCAGTTCTTC. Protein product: CASRRSGGKVYNEQFF.

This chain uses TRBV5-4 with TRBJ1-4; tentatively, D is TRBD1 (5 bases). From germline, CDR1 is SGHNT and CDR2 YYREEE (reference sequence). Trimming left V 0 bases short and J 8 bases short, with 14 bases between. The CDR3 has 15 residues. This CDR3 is CASSLAGGLMEKLFF. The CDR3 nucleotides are TGTGCCAGCAGCTTGGCCGGGGGTCTAATGGAAAAACTGTTTTTT. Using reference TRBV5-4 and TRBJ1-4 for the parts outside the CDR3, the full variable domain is ETGVTQSPTHLIKTRGQQVTLRCSSQSGHNTVSWYQQALGQGPQFIFQYYREEENGRGNFPPRFSGLQFPNYSSELNVNALELDDSALYLCASSLAGGLMEKLFFGSGTQLSVL.

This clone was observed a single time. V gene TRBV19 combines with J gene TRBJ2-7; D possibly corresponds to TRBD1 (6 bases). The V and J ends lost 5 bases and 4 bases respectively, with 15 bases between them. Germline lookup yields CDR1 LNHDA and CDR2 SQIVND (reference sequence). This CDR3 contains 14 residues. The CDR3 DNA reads TGTGCCAGTAGTCCGTTCCAGGGGCCTTACGAGCAGTACTTC. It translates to CASSPFQGPYEQYF.

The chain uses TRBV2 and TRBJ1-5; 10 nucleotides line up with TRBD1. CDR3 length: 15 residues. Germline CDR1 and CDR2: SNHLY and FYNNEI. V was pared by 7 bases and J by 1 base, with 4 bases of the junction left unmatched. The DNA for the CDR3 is TGTGCCAGCAATACGGGACAGGGGAGCAATCAGCCCCAGCATTTT. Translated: CASNTGQGSNQPQHF.

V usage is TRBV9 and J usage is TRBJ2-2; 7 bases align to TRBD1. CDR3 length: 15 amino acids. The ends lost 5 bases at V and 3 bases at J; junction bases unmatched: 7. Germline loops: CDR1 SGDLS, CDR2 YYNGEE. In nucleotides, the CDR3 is TGTGCCAGCAGGAGCAGGGGGTCGGACACCGGGGAGCTGTTTTTT. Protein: CASRSRGSDTGELFF.

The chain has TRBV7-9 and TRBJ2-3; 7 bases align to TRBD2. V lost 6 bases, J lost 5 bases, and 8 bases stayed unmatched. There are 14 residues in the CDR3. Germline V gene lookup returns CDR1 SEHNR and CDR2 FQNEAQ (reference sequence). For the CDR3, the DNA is TGTGCCAGCAGATTGGCGGGAGAACAAGATACGCAGTATTTT. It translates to CASRLAGEQDTQYF.

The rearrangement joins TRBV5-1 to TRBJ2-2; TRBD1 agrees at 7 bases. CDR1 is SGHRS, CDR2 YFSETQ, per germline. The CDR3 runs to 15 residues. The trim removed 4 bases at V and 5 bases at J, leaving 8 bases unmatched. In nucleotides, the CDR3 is TGCGCCAGCAGCATGGGACAGACTCCGACCGGGGAGCTGTTTTTT. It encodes CASSMGQTPTGELFF.

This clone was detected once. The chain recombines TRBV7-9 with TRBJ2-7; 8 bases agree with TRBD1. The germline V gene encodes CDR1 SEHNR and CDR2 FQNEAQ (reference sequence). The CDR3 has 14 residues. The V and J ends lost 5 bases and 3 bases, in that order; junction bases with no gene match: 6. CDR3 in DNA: TGTGCCAGCAGCAACAGGGGGACCCTCTACGAGCAGTACTTC. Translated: CASSNRGTLYEQYF.

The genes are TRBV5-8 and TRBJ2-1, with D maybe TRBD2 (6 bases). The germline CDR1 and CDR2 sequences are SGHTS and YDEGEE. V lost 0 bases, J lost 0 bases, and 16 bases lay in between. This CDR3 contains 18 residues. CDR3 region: CASSLGPLTSSSYNEQFF. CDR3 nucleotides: TGTGCCAGCAGCTTGGGCCCCCTAACTAGCAGCTCCTACAATGAGCAGTTCTTC.

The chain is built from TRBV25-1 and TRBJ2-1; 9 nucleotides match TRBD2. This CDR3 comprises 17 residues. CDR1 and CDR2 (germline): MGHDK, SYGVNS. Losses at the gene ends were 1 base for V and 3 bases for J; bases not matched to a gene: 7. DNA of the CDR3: TGTGCCAGCAGTGAATCGTTTAGCGGGGGAGTCTACAATGAGCAGTTCTTC. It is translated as CASSESFSGGVYNEQFF.

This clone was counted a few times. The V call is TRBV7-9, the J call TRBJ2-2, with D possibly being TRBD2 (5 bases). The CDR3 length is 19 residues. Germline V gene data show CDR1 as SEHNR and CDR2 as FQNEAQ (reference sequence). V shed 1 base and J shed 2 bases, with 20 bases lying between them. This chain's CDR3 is CASSLDTGFIGSNTGELFF. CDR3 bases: TGTGCCAGCAGCTTAGATACGGGGTTCATTGGCAGCAACACCGGGGAGCTGTTTTTT.

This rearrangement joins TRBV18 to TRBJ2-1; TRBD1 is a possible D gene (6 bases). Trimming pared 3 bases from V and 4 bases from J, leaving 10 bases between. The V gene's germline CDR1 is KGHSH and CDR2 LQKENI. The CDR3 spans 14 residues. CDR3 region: CASSPRQAYNEQFF. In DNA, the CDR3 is TGTGCCAGCTCACCCAGACAGGCATACAATGAGCAGTTCTTC.

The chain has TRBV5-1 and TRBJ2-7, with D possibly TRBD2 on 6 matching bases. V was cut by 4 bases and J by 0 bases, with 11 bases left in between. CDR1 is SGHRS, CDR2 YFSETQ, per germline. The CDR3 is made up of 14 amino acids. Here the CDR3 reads CASSPGTSSYEQYF. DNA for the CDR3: TGCGCCAGCAGCCCAGGGACTTCCTCCTACGAGCAGTACTTC.

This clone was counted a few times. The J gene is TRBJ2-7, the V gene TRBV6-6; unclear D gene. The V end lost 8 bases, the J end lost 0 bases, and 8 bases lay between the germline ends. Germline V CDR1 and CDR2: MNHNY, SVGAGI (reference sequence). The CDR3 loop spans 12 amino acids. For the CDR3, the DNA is TGTGCCAGCTTAGATAGCTCCTACGAGCAGTACTTC. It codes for CASLDSSYEQYF.

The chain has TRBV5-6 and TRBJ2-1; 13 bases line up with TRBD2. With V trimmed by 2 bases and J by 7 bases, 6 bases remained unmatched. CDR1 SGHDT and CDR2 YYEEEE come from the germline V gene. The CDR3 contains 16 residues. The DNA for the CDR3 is TGTGCCAGCAGCTTTAGACTAGCGGGAGGAAAAAATGAGCAGTTCTTC. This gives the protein CASSFRLAGGKNEQFF.

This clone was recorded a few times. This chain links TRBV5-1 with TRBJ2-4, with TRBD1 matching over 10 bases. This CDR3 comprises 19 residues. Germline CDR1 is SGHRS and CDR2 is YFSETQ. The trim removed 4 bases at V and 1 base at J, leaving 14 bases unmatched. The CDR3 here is CASSHVPGQGTGAKNIQYF. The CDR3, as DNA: TGCGCCAGCAGCCATGTCCCGGGACAGGGGACGGGGGCCAAAAACATTCAGTACTTC.